This T cell receptor (beta chain) was sequenced in a study of blood T cell repertoires in COVID-19. Study at large: Acute and convalescent COVID-19 samples came from the United States, Italy and Spain. Sample material is recorded as cDNA or gDNA derived from T cells, B-cell-depleted T cells, or PBMCs.

Original processing notes: Researchers report that nucleated cell counts were estimated from reference gene primer amplification. Only in-frame clones appear in the TCRdb table, and some are missing; sequencing was by immunoSEQ multiplex PCR. V and J calls and clone size are given by that table; D and trimming were obtained from the DNA. In the table there are 95,000 to 120,000 clones, roughly 85% of which are singletons. This clone was seen a single time. The TCR originated in a human donor in a cohort sampled during active COVID-19. Sequencing was performed on peripheral blood.

CDR3 DNA sequence: TGTGCCAGCAGCGATAGGGTCAGGGGCAGGTACACCGGGGAGCTGTTTTTT. Translating it yields CASSDRVRGRYTGELFF. The chain carries TRBV6-2 or TRBV6-3 and TRBJ2-2; D may be TRBD1 (6 bases). The CDR3 has 17 amino acids. Trimming took 6 bases from V and 3 from J, leaving 20 bases between them. Germline V gene data show CDR1 as MNHEY and CDR2 as SVGEGT.